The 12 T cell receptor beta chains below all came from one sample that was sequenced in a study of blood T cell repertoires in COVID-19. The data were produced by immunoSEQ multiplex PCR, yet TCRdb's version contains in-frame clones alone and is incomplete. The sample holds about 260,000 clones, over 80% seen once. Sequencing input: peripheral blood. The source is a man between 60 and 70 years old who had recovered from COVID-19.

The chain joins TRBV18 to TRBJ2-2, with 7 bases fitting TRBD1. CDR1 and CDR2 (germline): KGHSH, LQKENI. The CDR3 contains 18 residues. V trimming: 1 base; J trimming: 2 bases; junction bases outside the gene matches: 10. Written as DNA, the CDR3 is TGTGCCAGCTCACCACGCCGTTCGGCAGGGGGTAACACCGGGGAGCTGTTTTTT. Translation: CASSPRRSAGGNTGELFF.

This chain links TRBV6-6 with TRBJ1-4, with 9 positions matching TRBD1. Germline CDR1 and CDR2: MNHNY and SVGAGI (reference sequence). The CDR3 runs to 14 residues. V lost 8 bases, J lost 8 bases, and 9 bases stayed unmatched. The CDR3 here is CASATTGGSEKLFF. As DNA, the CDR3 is TGTGCCAGCGCCACCACAGGGGGCTCGGAAAAACTGTTTTTT.

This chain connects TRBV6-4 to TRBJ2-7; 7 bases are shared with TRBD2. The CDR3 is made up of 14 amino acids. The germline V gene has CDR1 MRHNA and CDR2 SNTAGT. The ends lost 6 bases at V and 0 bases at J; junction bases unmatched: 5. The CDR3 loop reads CASSEGGSSYEQYF. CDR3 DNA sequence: TGTGCCAGCAGCGAGGGAGGGAGCTCCTACGAGCAGTACTTC.

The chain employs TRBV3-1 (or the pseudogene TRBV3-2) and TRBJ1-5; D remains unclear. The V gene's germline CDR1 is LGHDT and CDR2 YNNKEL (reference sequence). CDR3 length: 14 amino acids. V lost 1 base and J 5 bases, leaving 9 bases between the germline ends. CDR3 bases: TGTGCCAGCAGCCAAGGAGGGAGGTATCAGCCCCAGCATTTT. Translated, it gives CASSQGGRYQPQHF.

For the CDR3, the DNA is TGTGCCAGTGCTACAGGGTGGGGTCGGACCCAGTACTTC. Translating it yields CASATGWGRTQYF. V gene TRBV19 combines with J gene TRBJ2-5, with D possibly TRBD1 on 6 matching bases. This CDR3 is built from 13 residues. V lost 8 bases and J 7 bases, leaving 17 bases between the germline ends. CDR1 and CDR2 (germline): LNHDA, SQIVND (reference sequence).

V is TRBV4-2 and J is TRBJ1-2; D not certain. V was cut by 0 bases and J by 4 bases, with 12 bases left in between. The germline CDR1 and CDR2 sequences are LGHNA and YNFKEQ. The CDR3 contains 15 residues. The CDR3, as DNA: TGTGCCAGCAGCCAAGATCTTGGAGGGTTCTATGGCTACACCTTC. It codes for CASSQDLGGFYGYTF.

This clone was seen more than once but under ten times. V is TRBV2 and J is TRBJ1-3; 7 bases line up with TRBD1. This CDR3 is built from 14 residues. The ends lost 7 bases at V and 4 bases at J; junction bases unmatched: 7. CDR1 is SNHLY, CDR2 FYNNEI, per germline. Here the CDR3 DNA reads TGTGCCAGCACACAGGGGCTGTACGGAAACACCATATATTTT. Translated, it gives CASTQGLYGNTIYF.

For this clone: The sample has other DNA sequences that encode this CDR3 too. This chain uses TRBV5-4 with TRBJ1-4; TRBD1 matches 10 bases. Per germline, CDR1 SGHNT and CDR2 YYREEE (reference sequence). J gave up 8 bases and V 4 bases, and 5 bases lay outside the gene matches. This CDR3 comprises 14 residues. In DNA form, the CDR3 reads TGTGCCAGCAGCCCGGGACAGGGGAGAGAAAAACTGTTTTTT. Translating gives CASSPGQGREKLFF.

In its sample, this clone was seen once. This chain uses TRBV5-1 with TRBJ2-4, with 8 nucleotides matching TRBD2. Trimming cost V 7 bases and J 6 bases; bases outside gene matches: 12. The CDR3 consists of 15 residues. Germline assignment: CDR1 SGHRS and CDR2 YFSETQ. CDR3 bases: TGCGCCAGCGCGACTAGCGCAACTTCGGGAAACATTCAGTACTTC. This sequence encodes CASATSATSGNIQYF.

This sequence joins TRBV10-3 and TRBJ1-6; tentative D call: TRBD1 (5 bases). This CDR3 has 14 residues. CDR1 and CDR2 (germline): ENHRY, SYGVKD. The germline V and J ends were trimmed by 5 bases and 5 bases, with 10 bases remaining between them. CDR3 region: CAISFDSDNSPLHF. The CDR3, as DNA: TGTGCCATCAGTTTCGACAGCGATAATTCACCCCTCCACTTT.

Here the CDR3 reads CASRQRGLNTGELFF. The CDR3 bases are TGTGCCAGCAGGCAGCGGGGCCTGAACACCGGGGAGCTGTTTTTT. The chain uses TRBV5-8 and TRBJ2-2; 7 nucleotides agree with TRBD2. This CDR3 contains 15 residues. Trimming cost V 5 bases and J 1 base; bases outside gene matches: 5. Germline CDR1 is SGHTS and CDR2 is YDEGEE.

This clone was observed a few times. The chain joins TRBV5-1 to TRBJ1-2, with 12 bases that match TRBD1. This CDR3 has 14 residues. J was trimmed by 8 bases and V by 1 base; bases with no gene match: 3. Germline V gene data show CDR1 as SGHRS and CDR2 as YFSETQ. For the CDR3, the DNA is TGCGCCAGCAGCTTGCGGGACAGGGGGCAGGGCTACACCTTC. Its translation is CASSLRDRGQGYTF.